This TCR beta chain was found in a study of blood T cell repertoires in COVID-19. Per the original methods: Amplification from reference gene primers served as the basis for estimated nucleated cell counts. The method was immunoSEQ multiplex PCR; TCRdb's version includes in-frame clones alone and lacks a portion of them. The DNA gave D and trimming, while V, J and clone size come from that table. The repertoire holds tens of thousands of clones, with about nine tenths as singletons. The sequence derives from a woman aged 50 to 60 in a cohort sampled during active COVID-19. The sample comprised peripheral blood.

CDR3 in DNA: TGTGCCAGTAGTTCCCACAGGGGTCTCCCAGCCGGGGAGCTGTTTTTT. This gives the protein CASSSHRGLPAGELFF. The chain joins TRBV19 to TRBJ2-2; 7 bases align to TRBD1. With V trimmed by 5 bases and J by 6 bases, 12 bases remained unmatched. The CDR3 length is 16 residues. The germline gives CDR1 LNHDA, CDR2 SQIVND (reference sequence). The full variable domain, its missing parts supplied by reference TRBV19 and TRBJ2-2, is DGGITQSPKYLFRKEGQNVTLSCEQNLNHDAMYWYRQDPGQGLRLIYYSQIVNDFQKGDIAEGYSVSREKKESFPLTVTSAQKNPTAFYLCASSSHRGLPAGELFFGEGSRLTVL.